Each of the 11 T cell receptor beta chains below was sequenced from the same sample in a study of blood T cell repertoires in COVID-19. TCRdb keeps only in-frame clones here, not all; method: immunoSEQ multiplex PCR. The sample has over 15,000 clones, approximately 83% seen once. What was sequenced was peripheral blood. The source of these receptors is a man between 65 and 85 years old in a cohort sampled during active COVID-19.

Comment on this clone: This specimen includes other DNA sequences encoding the same CDR3. The gene calls are TRBV5-6 and TRBJ2-3; the match to TRBD2 covers 7 bases. Germline loops: CDR1 SGHDT, CDR2 YYEEEE. The CDR3 contains 15 residues. Losses at the gene ends were 0 bases for V and 3 bases for J; bases not matched to a gene: 4. The CDR3 is CASSLVASGTDTQYF. In DNA, the CDR3 is TGTGCCAGCAGCTTGGTAGCTAGCGGTACAGATACGCAGTATTTT.

This clone was detected only a few times. The gene calls are TRBV12-3 or TRBV12-4 and TRBJ2-7, with a possible D match to TRBD2 (6 bases). This CDR3 comprises 12 residues. The V and J ends lost 5 bases and 4 bases respectively, with 9 bases between them. The CDR3 sequence: CASSPGTYEQYF. CDR3 in DNA: TGTGCCAGCAGTCCTGGGACTTACGAGCAGTACTTC.

This clone was detected only once. Other DNA sequences in the same sample also yield this CDR3. V usage is TRBV4-3 and J usage is TRBJ2-5, with D perhaps TRBD2 (6 bases). CDR3 length: 14 amino acids. Looked up from germline, CDR1 is LGHNA and CDR2 is YSLEER. The ends were cut back, 0 bases at V and 4 bases at J, with 9 bases in the middle. The CDR3 DNA is TGCGCCAGCAGCCAAGATACTAGCCGAGAGACCCAGTACTTC. This codes for CASSQDTSRETQYF.

A single count supports this clone. The chain recombines TRBV30 with TRBJ1-5; unclear D gene. The CDR3 is 13 amino acids. Germline V gives CDR1 GTSNPN, CDR2 SVGIG (reference sequence). Trimming removed 0 bases from V and 6 bases from J, with 9 bases in between. CDR3 sequence reads: CAWSVGSGQPQHF. CDR3 DNA sequence: TGTGCCTGGAGTGTAGGTTCAGGTCAGCCCCAGCATTTT. Looking up the rest from reference TRBV30 and TRBJ1-5 gives the full variable domain: SQTIHQWPATLVQPVGSPLSLECTVEGTSNPNLYWYRQAAGRGLQLLFYSVGIGQISSEVPQNLSASRPQDRQFILSSKKLLLSDSGFYLCAWSVGSGQPQHFGDGTRLSIL.

V gene TRBV19 combines with J gene TRBJ2-7; a possible D gene is TRBD1 (6 bases). The CDR3 runs 13 residues. CDR1 LNHDA and CDR2 SQIVND come from the germline V gene (reference sequence). V dropped 7 bases and J dropped 2 bases, with 12 bases sitting between them. As DNA, the CDR3 is TGTGCCAGTAAGGACAGTACCACCTACGAGCAGTACTTC. It codes for CASKDSTTYEQYF.

This rearrangement joins TRBV20-1 to TRBJ2-1, with D unresolved. CDR1 and CDR2 (germline): DFQATT, SNEGSKA (reference sequence). V was shortened by 2 bases and J by 7 bases, with 6 bases between the two germline ends. The CDR3 is 11 residues long. This CDR3 reads CSARPENEQFF. CDR3 bases: TGCAGTGCTAGACCAGAAAATGAGCAGTTCTTC.

This sequence joins TRBV5-4 and TRBJ2-2, with 8 bases matching TRBD2. This CDR3 has 17 residues. V dropped 2 bases and J dropped 1; count of bases not matched to a gene: 7. CDR1 and CDR2 from the germline V gene are SGHNT and YYREEE (reference sequence). In DNA form, the CDR3 reads TGTGCCAGCAGCTTCGGGGGGGCGGGACAGAACACCGGGGAGCTGTTTTTT. Protein sequence: CASSFGGAGQNTGELFF.

V and J are TRBV5-1 and TRBJ2-7, with 8 positions matching TRBD1. The CDR3 contains 15 residues. V dropped 0 bases and J dropped 5; count of bases not matched to a gene: 7. CDR1 and CDR2 (germline): SGHRS, YFSETQ. The CDR3 DNA follows: TGCGCCAGCAGCTTGGAAGGCAGGGGGCGACACGAGCAGTACTTC. Translated, it gives CASSLEGRGRHEQYF.

Notes on this clone: A read error may produce the germline difference seen at one junction end. The rearrangement joins TRBV7-7 to TRBJ2-5; 12 bases agree with TRBD1. The CDR3 runs 15 residues. The germline CDR1 and CDR2 sequences are SSHAT and FNYEAQ (reference sequence). Written as DNA, the CDR3 is TGTGCTAGCAGCACCGGGACAGGGGGCAGAGAGACCCAGTACTTC. This codes for CASSTGTGGRETQYF. Based on the CDR3 plus reference TRBV7-7 and TRBJ2-5, the full variable domain is GAGVSQSPRYKVTKRGQDVTLRCDPISSHATLYWYQQALGQGPEFLTYFNYEAQPDKSGLPSDRFSAERPEGSISTLTIQRTEQRDSAMYRCASSTGTGGRETQYFGPGTRLLVL.

This rearrangement joins TRBV28 to TRBJ2-1, with 11 bases aligning to TRBD2. This CDR3 region has 15 residues. Germline CDR1 reads MDHEN; CDR2 reads SYDVKM. V was clipped by 6 bases and J by 1 base; unmatched bases: 2. The CDR3, as DNA: TGTGCCAGCAGGCGGACTAGCGGGTCCTACAATGAGCAGTTCTTC. Translated, it gives CASRRTSGSYNEQFF.

This sequence joins TRBV13 and TRBJ2-3, with a possible D match to TRBD2 (5 bases). The CDR3 contains 17 residues. From germline, CDR1 is PRHDT and CDR2 FYEKMQ (reference sequence). The V end was cut by 0 bases, the J end by 0 bases, with 13 bases between. CDR3 residues: CASSLGLSGTSTDTQYF. The DNA of the CDR3 is TGTGCCAGCAGCTTAGGCCTCAGCGGCACTAGCACAGATACGCAGTATTTT. Variable domain in full (rest from reference TRBV13 and TRBJ2-3): AAGVIQSPRHLIKEKRETATLKCYPIPRHDTVYWYQQGPGQDPQFLISFYEKMQSDKGSIPDRFSAQQFSDYHSELNMSSLELGDSALYFCASSLGLSGTSTDTQYFGPGTRLTVL.